The clone carrying this T cell receptor (beta chain) came up once. The data stem from a study of blood T cell repertoires in COVID-19. Overall study context: Acute-phase and convalescent COVID-19 samples originated in the United States, Italy and Spain. PBMCs, B-cell-depleted T cells, or T cells were the source of the cDNA or gDNA that made up the material.

Source study methods: Reference gene primers were amplified, and this amplification served to estimate nucleated cell counts. Assay: immunoSEQ multiplex PCR; the TCRdb copy retains only in-frame clones and omits some. That table furnishes V, J and clone size, whereas the DNA furnished D and trimming. Among roughly 90,000 clones, 86% were seen once, and the ten largest hold about 25%. The TCR originated in a human donor in a cohort sampled during active COVID-19. The sequenced sample consisted of peripheral blood.

CDR3 in amino acids: CASSERGGTTDTQYF. For the CDR3, the DNA is TGTGCCAGCAGTGAGCGGGGGGGAACCACAGATACGCAGTATTTT. This chain joins TRBV9 and TRBJ2-3; 10 bases are shared with TRBD2. This CDR3 is 15 amino acids long. Germline V lookup: CDR1 SGDLS, CDR2 YYNGEE. Germline trimming cut 5 bases from V and 2 bases from J; bases unmatched to any gene: 5.